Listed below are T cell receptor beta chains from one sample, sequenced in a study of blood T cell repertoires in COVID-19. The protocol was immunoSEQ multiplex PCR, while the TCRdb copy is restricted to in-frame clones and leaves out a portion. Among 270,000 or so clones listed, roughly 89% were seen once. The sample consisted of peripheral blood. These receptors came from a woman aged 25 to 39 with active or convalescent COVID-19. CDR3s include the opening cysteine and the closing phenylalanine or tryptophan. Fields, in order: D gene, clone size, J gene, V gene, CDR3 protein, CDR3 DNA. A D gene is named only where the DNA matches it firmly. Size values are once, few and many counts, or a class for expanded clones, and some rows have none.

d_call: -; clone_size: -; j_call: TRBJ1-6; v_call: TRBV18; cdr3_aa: CASSPRGDNSPLHF; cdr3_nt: TGTGCCAGCTCACCCAGGGGTGATAATTCACCCCTCCACTTT
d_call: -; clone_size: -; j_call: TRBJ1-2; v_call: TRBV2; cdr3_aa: CASSEGGINYGYTF; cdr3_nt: TGTGCCAGCAGTGAAGGCGGAATAAACTATGGCTACACCTTC
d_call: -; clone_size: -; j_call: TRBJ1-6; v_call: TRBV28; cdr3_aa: CASSPGRGNSPLHF; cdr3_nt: TGTGCCAGCAGCCCGGGGAGGGGGAATTCACCCCTCCACTTT
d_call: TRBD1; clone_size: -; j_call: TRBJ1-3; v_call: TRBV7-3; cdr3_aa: CASSSGQENTIYF; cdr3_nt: TGTGCCAGCAGCTCAGGACAGGAAAACACCATATATTTT
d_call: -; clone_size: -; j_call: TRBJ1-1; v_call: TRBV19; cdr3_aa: CASSAGLLNTEAFF; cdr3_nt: TGTGCCAGTAGTGCGGGACTACTGAACACTGAAGCTTTCTTT
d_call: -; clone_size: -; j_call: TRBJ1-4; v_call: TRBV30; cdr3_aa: CAWTLWERDYEKLFF; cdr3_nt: TGTGCCTGGACCCTCTGGGAACGGGACTATGAAAAACTGTTTTTT
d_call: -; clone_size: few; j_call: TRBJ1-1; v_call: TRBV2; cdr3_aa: CASTPRGSSTEAFF; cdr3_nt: TGTGCCAGCACCCCAAGGGGCTCTAGCACTGAAGCTTTCTTT
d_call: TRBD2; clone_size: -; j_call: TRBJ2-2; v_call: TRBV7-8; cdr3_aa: CASSSGLAGVTGELFF; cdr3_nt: TGTGCCAGCAGCTCCGGACTAGCGGGGGTCACCGGGGAGCTGTTTTTT
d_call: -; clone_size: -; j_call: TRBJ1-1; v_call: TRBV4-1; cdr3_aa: CASSQRLNTEAFF; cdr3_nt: TGCGCCAGCAGCCAACGGTTGAACACTGAAGCTTTCTTT
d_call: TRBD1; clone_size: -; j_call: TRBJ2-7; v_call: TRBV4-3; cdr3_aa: CASSQGGKEGAPSSYEQYF; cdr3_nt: TGCGCCAGCAGCCAAGGAGGAAAAGAGGGGGCCCCATCCTCCTACGAGCAGTACTTC
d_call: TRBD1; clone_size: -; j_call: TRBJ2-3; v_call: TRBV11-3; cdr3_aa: CASSPQGATSTDTQYF; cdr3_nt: TGTGCCAGCAGCCCACAGGGGGCGACTAGCACAGATACGCAGTATTTT
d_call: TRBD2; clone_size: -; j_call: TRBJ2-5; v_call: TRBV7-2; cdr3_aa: CASSLEHAGGLTQETQYF; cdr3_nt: TGTGCCAGCAGCTTAGAACATGCGGGGGGCCTTACTCAAGAGACCCAGTACTTC
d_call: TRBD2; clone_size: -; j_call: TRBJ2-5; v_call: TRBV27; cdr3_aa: CASSDPGGAQYF; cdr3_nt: TGTGCCAGCAGTGACCCGGGAGGGGCCCAGTACTTC
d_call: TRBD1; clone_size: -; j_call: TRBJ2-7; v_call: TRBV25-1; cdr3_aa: CASSGWARTGAYEQYF; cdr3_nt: TGTGCCAGCAGTGGATGGGCAAGGACAGGGGCCTACGAGCAGTACTTC
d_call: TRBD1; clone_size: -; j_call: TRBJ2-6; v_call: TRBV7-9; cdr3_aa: CASSLALGQGSGANVLTF; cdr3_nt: TGTGCCAGCAGCTTAGCGCTCGGACAGGGGTCTGGGGCCAACGTCCTGACTTTC
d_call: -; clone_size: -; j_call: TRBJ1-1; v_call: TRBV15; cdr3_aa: CATRRKQGLNTEAFF; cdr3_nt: TGTGCCACCAGGCGGAAGCAGGGGTTGAACACTGAAGCTTTCTTT
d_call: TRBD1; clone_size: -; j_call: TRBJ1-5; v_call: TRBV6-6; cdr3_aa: CASSLETGVNQPQHF; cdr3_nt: TGTGCCAGCAGTTTGGAGACAGGGGTCAATCAGCCCCAGCATTTT
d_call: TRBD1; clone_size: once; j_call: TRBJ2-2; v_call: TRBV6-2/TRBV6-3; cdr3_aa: CASSSTGGRRELFF; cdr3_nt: TGTGCCAGCAGTTCGACAGGGGGCCGTAGGGAGCTGTTTTTT
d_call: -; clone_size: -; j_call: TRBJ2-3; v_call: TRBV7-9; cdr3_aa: CASSLRDDTQYF; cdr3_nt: TGTGCCAGCAGCTTACGGGATGATACGCAGTATTTT
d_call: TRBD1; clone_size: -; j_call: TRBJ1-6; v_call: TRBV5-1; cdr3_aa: CASSSRTGGNSPLHF; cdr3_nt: TGCGCCAGCAGCTCTCGGACAGGTGGAAATTCACCCCTCCACTTT
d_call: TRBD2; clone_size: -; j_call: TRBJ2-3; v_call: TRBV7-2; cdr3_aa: CASSLRTSGALPTDTQYF; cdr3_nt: TGTGCCAGCAGCTTAAGGACTAGCGGGGCTCTACCCACAGATACGCAGTATTTT
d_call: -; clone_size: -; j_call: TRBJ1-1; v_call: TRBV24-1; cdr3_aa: CATSGYPGSTEAFF; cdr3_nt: TGTGCCACCAGTGGCTATCCGGGGAGCACTGAAGCTTTCTTT
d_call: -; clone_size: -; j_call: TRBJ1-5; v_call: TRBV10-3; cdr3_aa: CAISGQASNQPQHF; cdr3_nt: TGTGCCATCAGTGGACAGGCTAGCAATCAGCCCCAGCATTTT
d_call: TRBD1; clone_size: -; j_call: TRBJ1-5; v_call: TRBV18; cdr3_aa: CASSVGQGNQPQHF; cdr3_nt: TGTGCCAGCTCCGTCGGACAGGGCAATCAGCCCCAGCATTTT
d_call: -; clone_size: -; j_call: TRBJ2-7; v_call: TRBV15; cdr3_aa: CATSRGTDEQYF; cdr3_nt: TGTGCCACCAGCAGAGGAACGGACGAGCAGTACTTC
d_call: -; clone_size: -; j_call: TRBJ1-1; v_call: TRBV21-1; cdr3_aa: CASSSSVIYRWNTEAFF; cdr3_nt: TGTGCCAGCAGCTCGTCGGTCATATACAGGTGGAACACTGAAGCTTTCTTT
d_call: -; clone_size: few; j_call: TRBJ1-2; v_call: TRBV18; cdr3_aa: CASSPRGGPYGYTF; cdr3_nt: TGTGCCAGCTCACCCCGGGGTGGGCCCTATGGCTACACCTTC
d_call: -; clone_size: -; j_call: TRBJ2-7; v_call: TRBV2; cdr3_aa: CASSARGFNSYEQYF; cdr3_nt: TGTGCCAGCAGTGCAAGGGGGTTTAACTCCTACGAGCAGTACTTC
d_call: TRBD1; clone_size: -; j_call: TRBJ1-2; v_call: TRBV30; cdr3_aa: CAWSVDRGSYTF; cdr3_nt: TGTGCCTGGAGTGTAGACAGGGGTAGCTACACCTTC
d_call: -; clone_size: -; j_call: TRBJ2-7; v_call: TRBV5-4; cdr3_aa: CASSLQGGEQYF; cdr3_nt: TGTGCCAGCAGCTTGCAGGGGGGCGAGCAGTACTTC
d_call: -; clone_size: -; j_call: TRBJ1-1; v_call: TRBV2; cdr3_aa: CASIFGQNTEAFF; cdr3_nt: TGTGCCAGCATATTCGGACAGAACACTGAAGCTTTCTTT
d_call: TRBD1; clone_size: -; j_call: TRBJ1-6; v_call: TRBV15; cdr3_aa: CATSRVTGAHSPLHF; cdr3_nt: TGTGCCACCAGCAGAGTGACAGGGGCTCATTCACCCCTCCACTTT
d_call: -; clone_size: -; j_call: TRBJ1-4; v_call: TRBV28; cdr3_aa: CASSLPPGTRNEKLFF; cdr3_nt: TGTGCCAGCAGTTTACCCCCCGGGACACGAAATGAAAAACTGTTTTTT
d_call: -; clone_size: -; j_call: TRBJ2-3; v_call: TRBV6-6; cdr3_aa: CASTLRGSDTQYF; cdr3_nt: TGTGCCAGCACCCTACGGGGGTCAGATACGCAGTATTTT
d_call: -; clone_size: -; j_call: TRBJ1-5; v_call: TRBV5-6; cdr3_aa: CASSLYNQPQHF; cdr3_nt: TGTGCCAGCAGCTTATACAATCAGCCCCAGCATTTT
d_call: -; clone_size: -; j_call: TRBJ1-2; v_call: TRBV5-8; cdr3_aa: CASSLGRVPINYGYTF; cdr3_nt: TGTGCCAGCAGCTTGGGCAGGGTCCCTATAAACTATGGCTACACCTTC
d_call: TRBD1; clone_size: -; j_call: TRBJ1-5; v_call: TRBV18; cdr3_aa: CASSPGTGGGNQPQHF; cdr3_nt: TGTGCCAGCTCACCAGGGACAGGCGGCGGCAATCAGCCCCAGCATTTT
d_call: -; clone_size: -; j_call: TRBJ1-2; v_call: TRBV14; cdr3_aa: CASSPLQGVGGYTF; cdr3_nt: TGTGCCAGCAGTCCCCTGCAGGGCGTCGGGGGCTACACCTTC
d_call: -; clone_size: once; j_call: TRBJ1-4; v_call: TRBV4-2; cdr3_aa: CASSQDPDRPEKLFF; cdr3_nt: TGTGCCAGCAGCCAAGATCCGGACAGACCTGAAAAACTGTTTTTT
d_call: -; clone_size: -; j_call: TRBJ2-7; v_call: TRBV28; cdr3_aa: CASRDNRVFHEQYF; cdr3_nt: TGTGCCAGCAGGGACAACAGGGTTTTCCACGAGCAGTACTTC
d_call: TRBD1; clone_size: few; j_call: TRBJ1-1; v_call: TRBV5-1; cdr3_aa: CASSWTGSNTEAFF; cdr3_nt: TGCGCCAGCAGCTGGACAGGATCGAACACTGAAGCTTTCTTT
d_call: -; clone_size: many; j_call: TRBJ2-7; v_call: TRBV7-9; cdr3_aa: CASSLAHGVRDEQYF; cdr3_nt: TGTGCCAGCAGCTTAGCGCACGGGGTTAGGGACGAGCAGTACTTC